This T cell receptor beta chain was sequenced in a study of blood T cell repertoires in COVID-19. Study summary: T cells, B-cell-depleted T cells, or PBMCs supplied cDNA or gDNA.

Data came from immunoSEQ multiplex PCR; TCRdb stores just in-frame clones and leaves some out. Of 85,000 to 100,000 clones detected, roughly 77% appear once; the ten largest clones hold about 24%. The sequenced sample consisted of peripheral blood. This TCR was recovered from a human donor in a cohort sampled during active COVID-19.

The CDR3 reads CASSIATDSAYEQYF. DNA for the CDR3: TGTGCCAGTAGTATAGCCACGGACAGTGCCTACGAGCAGTACTTC. The chain carries TRBV19 and TRBJ2-7, with D maybe TRBD1 (6 bases). Per the germline V gene, CDR1 is LNHDA and CDR2 is SQIVND (reference sequence). The length of the CDR3 is 15 residues. The V and J ends lost 1 base and 2 bases respectively, with 12 bases between them.